This TCR beta chain was captured by sequencing in a study of blood T cell repertoires in COVID-19. On the study more broadly: Material from acute and convalescent COVID-19 was sourced from the United States, Italy and Spain. PBMCs, B-cell-depleted T cells, or T cells were the source of the cDNA or gDNA that made up the material.

V was trimmed by 7 bases and J by 1 base, leaving 13 bases between them. CDR1 is LGHNA and CDR2 is YNFKEQ in the germline V gene. CDR3 length: 14 residues. Profiling relied on immunoSEQ multiplex PCR, and the TCRdb table lists in-frame clones only, not all of them. The sample yields 39,000 or so clones, more than 85% seen once. The chain carries TRBV4-2 and TRBJ1-1, with unresolved D. Sample: peripheral blood. The sequence was obtained from a man aged 50-60 years with active COVID-19. The CDR3 loop reads CASTEAQANTEAFF. The DNA of the CDR3 is TGTGCCAGCACCGAAGCCCAGGCGAACACTGAAGCTTTCTTT.